The clone carrying this T cell receptor (beta chain) was detected a few times. The source of the sample is a study of tumor-infiltrating lymphocytes in primary liver carcinoma. Making TCR beta cDNA involved around 520 ng total RNA and a constant-region primer. Library construction for TCR beta comprised three nested multiplex PCR rounds performed with slightly modified ARM-PCR. MiXCR, run by TCRdb on the multiplex PCR reads, gives a single entry per CDR3 protein. Of tens of thousands of distinct CDR3 sequences listed, approximately 82% are singletons. For each extraction, RNA and DNA were obtained together from about 19-30 mg of unsorted bulk tissue. The clonotype originates from a man aged 40-49 years with primary liver carcinoma and hepatitis B virus infection. The sequenced sample was tumor-adjacent normal liver tissue.

The CDR3 protein is CSVDAGQGEQYF. In nucleotides, the CDR3 is TGCAGCGTTGATGCTGGCCAGGGGGAGCAGTACTTC. The chain carries TRBV29-1 and TRBJ2-7; tentatively, D is TRBD1 (6 bases). The CDR3 sequence is 12 residues long. V shed 3 bases and J shed 7 bases, with 13 bases lying between them. Germline values: CDR1 SQVTM, CDR2 ANQGSEA.